The next 30 T cell receptor beta chains were all read from a single sample in a study of read filtering for tumor transcriptome and immune sequencing. From 400 to 450 ng of RNA, a library with molecular barcoded alpha/delta and beta/gamma adaptors was made. A single record per CDR3 protein comes from TCRdb applying MiXCR to the reads. Among 35,000 to 50,000 distinct CDR3 sequences listed, 12% were seen once. Input material: a population of CD138-negative cells sorted from bone marrow. These receptors all come from a donor aged 40 or older with multiple myeloma.

This clonotype was counted at least ten times. This chain links TRBV12-3 or TRBV12-4 with TRBJ1-1; 7 positions match TRBD1. The trim removed 6 bases at V and 6 bases at J, leaving 7 bases unmatched. The CDR3 has 13 residues. CDR3 region: CASRTGNGAEAFF. DNA for the CDR3: TGTGCCAGCAGGACAGGGAACGGGGCTGAAGCTTTCTTT.

At least ten counts were recorded for this clonotype. The chain is built from TRBV20-1 and TRBJ1-5; D not certain. Trimming removed 0 bases from V and 3 bases from J, with 12 bases in between. CDR1 and CDR2 from the germline V gene are DFQATT and SNEGSKA (reference sequence). The length of the CDR3 is 15 residues. As DNA, the CDR3 is TGCAGTGCTAGAGAAGGCAGCAGCTACAATCAGCCCCAGCATTTT. It yields the protein CSAREGSSYNQPQHF.

This clonotype was seen many times. The V gene is TRBV6-1, the J gene TRBJ2-7; D is possibly TRBD1 (5 bases). This CDR3 is 16 amino acids long. Germline CDR1 and CDR2: MNHNS and SASEGT. Trimming shortened V by 2 bases and J by 3 bases, and 17 bases separated the two germline ends. As DNA, the CDR3 is TGTGCCAGCAGTGAACCAAATCGCGACAGTGTCTACGAGCAGTACTTC. Translating gives CASSEPNRDSVYEQYF.

This chain joins TRBV18 and TRBJ2-2, with D unclear. The CDR3 has 16 residues. Germline loops: CDR1 KGHSH, CDR2 LQKENI. The ends were cut back, 0 bases at V and 4 bases at J, with 12 bases in the middle. Here the CDR3 reads CASSPPGTSGTGELFF. CDR3 bases: TGTGCCAGCTCACCACCGGGTACCAGTGGCACCGGGGAGCTGTTTTTT.

This clonotype was counted at least ten times. V is TRBV5-1 and J is TRBJ1-5, with D uncertain. The CDR3 runs 17 residues. With 4 bases removed from V and 11 bases from J, the gap between germline ends came to 28 bases. Germline lookup yields CDR1 SGHRS and CDR2 YFSETQ. The CDR3 sequence: CASSPGTGPRSVEAQHF. The CDR3, as DNA: TGCGCCAGCAGCCCAGGAACCGGGCCCCGCTCGGTCGAAGCCCAGCATTTT.

This clonotype was seen ten or more times. The chain employs TRBV6-1 and TRBJ1-5; the D is unclear. V gave up 2 bases and J gave up 0 bases, with 8 bases separating them. The germline V gene has CDR1 MNHNS and CDR2 SASEGT. The CDR3 length is 15 residues. This CDR3 is CASSESYGSNQPQHF. The CDR3 DNA follows: TGTGCCAGCAGTGAAAGTTATGGTAGCAATCAGCCCCAGCATTTT.

This clonotype was counted many times. This chain connects TRBV10-3 to TRBJ2-2; 8 bases are shared with TRBD2. This CDR3 region has 13 residues. The trim removed 11 bases at V and 5 bases at J, leaving 7 bases unmatched. Germline lookup yields CDR1 ENHRY and CDR2 SYGVKD. The CDR3 bases are TGTGCCGGAGGGACTAGTGATACCGGGGAGCTGTTTTTT. This gives the protein CAGGTSDTGELFF.

For this clonotype: One junction end disagrees with the germline gene, perhaps due to a read error. The chain employs TRBV7-9 and TRBJ1-4, with 8 bases identical to TRBD1. Germline V gene lookup returns CDR1 SEHNR and CDR2 FQNEAQ (reference sequence). The CDR3 is made up of 14 amino acids. CDR3 region: CGSSSTGTGEKLFF. The CDR3 region has the DNA TGTGGCAGCAGCTCTACCGGGACAGGCGAAAAACTGTTTTTT.

The rearrangement joins TRBV6-6 to TRBJ1-5, with 7 bases fitting TRBD1. Germline V gene sequence: CDR1 MNHNY, CDR2 SVGAGI (reference sequence). Germline trimming cut 6 bases from V and 7 bases from J; bases unmatched to any gene: 9. The CDR3 loop spans 14 amino acids. CDR3 loop: CASSLDRVWQPQHF. For the CDR3, the DNA is TGTGCCAGCAGCCTCGACAGGGTTTGGCAGCCCCAGCATTTT.

This clonotype was picked up many times. J is TRBJ2-4 and V is TRBV7-9, with D perhaps matching TRBD2 (6 bases). CDR3 length equals 14 residues. The V gene lost 1 base and the J gene lost 7 bases, with 11 bases spanning the gap. CDR1 is SEHNR and CDR2 is FQNEAQ in the germline V gene (reference sequence). CDR3 protein: CASSLEAGPNIQYF. The DNA of the CDR3 is TGTGCCAGCAGCTTAGAGGCGGGGCCTAACATTCAGTACTTC.

This clonotype occurred many times. The gene calls are TRBV20-1 and TRBJ2-5; D is unresolved. V dropped 3 bases and J dropped 4 bases, with 9 bases sitting between them. CDR1 and CDR2 (germline): DFQATT, SNEGSKA (reference sequence). The length of the CDR3 is 12 residues. CDR3 residues: CSASWDGETQYF. CDR3 nucleotide sequence: TGCAGTGCTAGTTGGGATGGAGAGACCCAGTACTTC.

This clonotype was counted many times. The V call is TRBV20-1, the J call TRBJ1-6; possible D gene TRBD1, 5 bases. From germline, CDR1 is DFQATT and CDR2 SNEGSKA (reference sequence). This CDR3 is 14 amino acids long. The V and J ends lost 3 bases and 6 bases respectively, with 12 bases between them. The CDR3, as DNA: TGCAGTGCTAGGGTATCTGGGGGTAATTCACCCCTCCACTTT. The encoded protein is CSARVSGGNSPLHF.

There are many counts of this clonotype. An end of the junction does not agree with germline; a read error may underlie this. The chain links TRBV6-1 to TRBJ1-2, with D maybe TRBD1 (6 bases). Germline V gene data show CDR1 as MNHNS and CDR2 as SASEGT. The length of the CDR3 is 13 residues. In nucleotides, the CDR3 is TGTGCCAGCAGGGAAGGACAGCGTTATGGCTACACCTTC. It specifies CASREGQRYGYTF.

This clonotype was recorded at least ten times. The V gene is TRBV7-2, the J gene TRBJ2-5, with a weak D call TRBD2 (5 bases). The V gene lost 5 bases and the J gene lost 5 bases, with 18 bases spanning the gap. The CDR3 runs 15 residues. CDR1 is SGHTA and CDR2 is FQGNSA in the germline V gene. CDR3 coding DNA: TGTGCCAGCAGCCGGGGTCCCTCACCCGGGGAGACCCAGTACTTC. As protein: CASSRGPSPGETQYF.

This chain uses TRBV7-2 with TRBJ1-2; D gene unclear. From germline, CDR1 is SGHTA and CDR2 FQGNSA. Between the trimmed V and J ends, which lost 6 bases and 6 bases, there was a span of 17 bases. This CDR3 has 14 amino acids. Here the CDR3 DNA reads TGTGCCAGCAGAGTAGTCGGACGTACGAATGGCTACACCTTC. It translates to CASRVVGRTNGYTF. The full variable domain, in which reference TRBV7-2 and TRBJ1-2 provide the parts outside the CDR3, is GAGVSQSPSNKVTEKGKDVELRCDPISGHTALYWYRQSLGQGLEFLIYFQGNSAPDKSGLPSDRFSAERTGGSVSTLTIQRTQQEDSAVYLCASRVVGRTNGYTFGSGTRLTVV.

This clonotype was seen many times. This rearrangement joins TRBV28 to TRBJ2-7; 10 bases are a match to TRBD2. Trimming took 5 bases from V and 4 from J; bases not matched to a gene: 5. Germline V gene lookup returns CDR1 MDHEN and CDR2 SYDVKM. The CDR3 length is 14 residues. CDR3 nucleotides: TGTGCCAGCAGTCCCCTTAGCGGGGGGTACGAGCAGTACTTC. Translating gives CASSPLSGGYEQYF.

The genes are TRBV4-2 and TRBJ2-2, with TRBD1 matching 8 bases. Unmatched junction bases numbered 9, after V lost 6 bases and J lost 6 bases. In germline, CDR1 is LGHNA, CDR2 YNFKEQ. The CDR3 consists of 15 residues. The CDR3 region is CASSRPGGEAGELFF. The CDR3 region has the DNA TGTGCCAGCAGTCGACCAGGGGGCGAGGCCGGGGAGCTGTTTTTT.

This clonotype was counted at least ten times. The V gene is TRBV19, the J gene TRBJ2-2; TRBD1 agrees at 7 bases. The junction had 1 base not matched to a gene; V was cut back by 5 bases and J by 1 base. Germline CDR1 reads LNHDA; CDR2 reads SQIVND (reference sequence). This CDR3 region has 14 residues. CDR3 protein: CASSHRGNTGELFF. In DNA, the CDR3 is TGTGCCAGTAGTCACAGGGGGAACACCGGGGAGCTGTTTTTT. Full variable domain (outside the CDR3, taken from reference TRBV19 and TRBJ2-2): DGGITQSPKYLFRKEGQNVTLSCEQNLNHDAMYWYRQDPGQGLRLIYYSQIVNDFQKGDIAEGYSVSREKKESFPLTVTSAQKNPTAFYLCASSHRGNTGELFFGEGSRLTVL.

This clonotype was seen repeatedly, ten times or more. The chain couples TRBV20-1 to TRBJ2-1; D ambiguous. This CDR3 comprises 11 residues. CDR1 and CDR2 from the germline V gene are DFQATT and SNEGSKA (reference sequence). Between the trimmed V and J ends, which lost 7 bases and 9 bases, there was a span of 13 bases. The CDR3 nucleotides are TGCAGTGTTAGTCAAGGCACTGAGCAGTTCTTC. Amino acids: CSVSQGTEQFF.

This clonotype is medium-sized (0.01 to 0.1%) within its sample. The chain links TRBV12-3 or TRBV12-4 to TRBJ2-1; 15 nucleotides line up with TRBD2. With 4 bases clipped from V and 7 bases from J, the junction kept 2 bases outside the gene matches. This CDR3 is built from 15 residues. The CDR3 sequence is CASSSGLAGGNEQFF. CDR3 bases: TGTGCCAGCAGTTCCGGACTAGCGGGGGGGAATGAGCAGTTCTTC.

In its sample, this clonotype was seen many times. The chain links TRBV7-2 to TRBJ1-5; a possible D gene is TRBD1 (6 bases). V was clipped by 5 bases and J by 4 bases, with 12 bases between them. This CDR3 is built from 14 residues. Germline V gives CDR1 SGHTA, CDR2 FQGNSA. The CDR3 loop is CASSPKGGNQPQHF. In nucleotides, the CDR3 is TGTGCCAGCAGCCCCAAGGGGGGGAATCAGCCCCAGCATTTT.

This clonotype was picked up many times. The V and J genes are TRBV23-1 and TRBJ2-1; D could derive from TRBD1 or TRBD2 (6 bases each). TRBV23-1 is flagged as an ORF with uncertain function. V lost 6 bases and J 8 bases, leaving 32 bases between the germline ends. The CDR3 extends over 19 amino acids. CDR3 sequence reads: CASSLGFAEGGLGGDEQFF. The CDR3 DNA sequence: TGCGCCAGCAGCCTCGGGTTCGCCGAGGGGGGCCTAGGTGGGGATGAGCAGTTCTTC.

This chain uses TRBV3-1 with TRBJ2-3; possible D gene TRBD2, 6 bases. V was trimmed by 0 bases and J by 3 bases, leaving 16 bases between them. Germline V CDR1 and CDR2: LGHDT, YNNKEL (reference sequence). There are 17 residues in the CDR3. CDR3 in DNA: TGTGCCAGCAGCCAAGAAAGTGAAGGCGGGGATACAGATACGCAGTATTTT. It specifies CASSQESEGGDTDTQYF.

For this clonotype: A much larger clone lies a single base off, so this may be a read error. The J gene is TRBJ2-5, the V gene TRBV29-1; weak D call: TRBD2 (6 bases). The V gene's germline CDR1 is SQVTM and CDR2 ANQGSEA. V shed 6 bases and J shed 1 base, with 15 bases lying between them. The length of the CDR3 is 14 residues. The CDR3 loop is CSVLAFRLQETQYF. For the CDR3, the DNA is TGCAGCGTCCTAGCGTTCAGACTCCAAGAGACCCAGTACTTC.

This clonotype was seen at least ten times. In nucleotides, the CDR3 is TGCAGTGCTAGAGATGGCGAGAGACTTCAAGAGACCCAGTACTTC. Protein sequence: CSARDGERLQETQYF. The chain joins TRBV20-1 to TRBJ2-5, with D uncertain. The germline gives CDR1 DFQATT, CDR2 SNEGSKA (reference sequence). The ends were cut back, 0 bases at V and 2 bases at J, with 13 bases in the middle. The CDR3 covers 15 residues.

This clonotype was observed at least ten times. The gene calls are TRBV28 and TRBJ2-7; D is ambiguous. The CDR3 length is 13 residues. Trimming shortened V by 5 bases and J by 11 bases, and 19 bases separated the two germline ends. CDR1 and CDR2 (germline): MDHEN, SYDVKM. CDR3 DNA: TGTGCCAGCAGTACCCCGGGCGAACGACGGGAGTACTTC. This gives the protein CASSTPGERREYF.

The chain joins TRBV7-9 to TRBJ1-5; 7 bases are a match to TRBD1. The CDR3 has 13 amino acids. Trimming cost V 4 bases and J 5 bases; bases outside gene matches: 2. The germline CDR1 and CDR2 sequences are SEHNR and FQNEAQ (reference sequence). CDR3 protein: CASSYTGDQPQHF. The CDR3 region has the DNA TGTGCCAGCAGCTACACAGGGGATCAGCCCCAGCATTTT.

The sample holds many counts of this clonotype. The chain uses TRBV11-3 and TRBJ2-2, with 11 bases aligning to TRBD1. Losses at the gene ends were 2 bases for V and 6 bases for J; bases not matched to a gene: 8. The CDR3 length is 17 residues. Germline V lookup: CDR1 SGHNT, CDR2 YENEEA. The CDR3 region is CASSLLPGQGGAGELFF. CDR3 DNA: TGTGCCAGCAGCTTACTGCCGGGACAGGGGGGGGCCGGGGAGCTGTTTTTT.

Comments on this clonotype: Since no conserved phenylalanine or tryptophan closes the CDR3, a read error is the likely cause. The rearrangement links TRBV20-1 to TRBJ2-2; 7 nucleotides match TRBD2. Germline CDR1 and CDR2: DFQATT and SNEGSKA (reference sequence). The CDR3 spans 17 residues. The junction had 12 bases not matched to a gene; V was cut back by 1 base and J by 4 bases. The CDR3 region is CSARARGGGGSTGELFS. The CDR3 bases are TGCAGTGCTAGAGCTAGAGGCGGGGGAGGCAGCACCGGGGAGCTGTTTTCT.

This clonotype was observed at least ten times. This chain joins TRBV29-1 and TRBJ2-5, with a weak D call TRBD1 (6 bases). The V gene's germline CDR1 is SQVTM and CDR2 ANQGSEA. The CDR3 sequence is 14 residues long. The V and J ends lost 7 bases and 1 base respectively, with 16 bases between them. The CDR3 sequence: CSAKRQAAQETQYF. CDR3 in DNA: TGCAGCGCGAAGAGACAGGCCGCCCAAGAGACCCAGTACTTC.